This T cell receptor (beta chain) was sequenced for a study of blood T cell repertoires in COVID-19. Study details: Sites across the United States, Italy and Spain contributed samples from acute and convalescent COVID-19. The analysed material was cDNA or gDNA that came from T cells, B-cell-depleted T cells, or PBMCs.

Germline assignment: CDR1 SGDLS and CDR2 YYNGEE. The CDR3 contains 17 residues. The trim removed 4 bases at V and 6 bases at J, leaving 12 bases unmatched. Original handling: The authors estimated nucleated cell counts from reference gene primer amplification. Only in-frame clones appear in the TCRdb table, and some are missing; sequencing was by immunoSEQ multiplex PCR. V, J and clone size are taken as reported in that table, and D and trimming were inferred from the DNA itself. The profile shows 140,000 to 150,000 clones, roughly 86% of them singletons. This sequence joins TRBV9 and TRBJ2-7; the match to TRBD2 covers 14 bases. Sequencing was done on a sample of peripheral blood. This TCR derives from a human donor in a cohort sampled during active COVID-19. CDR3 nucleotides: TGTGCCAGCAGCCCGCCGGGACTAGCGGGAGAATGGAGCGAGCAGTACTTC. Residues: CASSPPGLAGEWSEQYF. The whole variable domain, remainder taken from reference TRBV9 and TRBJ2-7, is DSGVTQTPKHLITATGQRVTLRCSPRSGDLSVYWYQQSLDQGLQFLIQYYNGEERAKGNILERFSAQQFPDLHSELNLSSLELGDSALYFCASSPPGLAGEWSEQYFGPGTRLTVT.